The 26 T cell receptor beta chains given below trace back to one sample, sequenced in a study of blood T cells in healthy people across ages. A second PCR of about 7 to 12 cycles used a sample-barcoded 5' primer and a J-beta primer mix. MiXCR, run by TCRdb on the 5' RACE reads, gives a single entry per CDR3 protein. Among 1.5 million to 2 million distinct CDR3 sequences listed, about 50% were seen once. The sample consisted of blood. Receptors originate from a woman aged 40 to 50 in good health.

The rearrangement links TRBV5-1 to TRBJ2-3; a possible D gene is TRBD1 (6 bases). There are 15 residues in the CDR3. Looked up from germline, CDR1 is SGHRS and CDR2 is YFSETQ. Trimming stripped 2 bases from V and 0 bases from J, with 10 bases between. CDR3 sequence (DNA): TGCGCCAGCAGCTTAAATGACAGGAGCACAGATACGCAGTATTTT. This translates into CASSLNDRSTDTQYF.

A word on this clonotype: Its ends do not fully match the called genes, so a read error is possible. The chain couples TRBV4-1 to TRBJ2-5; 7 bases align to TRBD2. The CDR3 has 14 residues. In germline, CDR1 is MGHRA, CDR2 YSYEKL. The CDR3, as DNA: TGCGCCAGCGGCCAAGCTAGCGGTGGGGAGACCCAGTACTTC. It encodes CASGQASGGETQYF.

This clonotype came up a few times. This sequence joins TRBV12-3 or TRBV12-4 and TRBJ1-1; D is unresolved. Trimming removed 3 bases from V and 0 bases from J, with 14 bases in between. The CDR3 totals 16 residues. The CDR3 bases are TGTGCCAGCAGTTTTAAGGGAAGGCCCATGAACACTGAAGCTTTCTTT. Translated: CASSFKGRPMNTEAFF.

The V call is TRBV5-4, the J call TRBJ2-5; 10 bases map to TRBD1. Germline loops: CDR1 SGHNT, CDR2 YYREEE (reference sequence). The trim removed 4 bases at V and 4 bases at J, leaving 7 bases unmatched. This CDR3 is 15 amino acids long. The CDR3 DNA reads TGTGCCAGCAGCCGACAGGGGGCGAATTCAGAGACCCAGTACTTC. Encoded protein: CASSRQGANSETQYF.

The gene calls are TRBV7-9 and TRBJ1-1; 11 bases align to TRBD1. The CDR3 is 16 amino acids. With V trimmed by 1 base and J by 4 bases, 5 bases remained unmatched. Germline CDR1 is SEHNR and CDR2 is FQNEAQ (reference sequence). As DNA, the CDR3 is TGTGCCAGCAGCTTAGGTCTTGGGACAGGGGGCACTGAAGCTTTCTTT. Its translation: CASSLGLGTGGTEAFF.

With regard to this clonotype: One junction end does not reproduce the germline sequence, and a read error may be involved. The rearrangement links TRBV12-3 or TRBV12-4 to TRBJ2-5, with 9 positions matching TRBD2. This CDR3 has 15 residues. The CDR3 region is CTSSALAGGQETQYF. DNA of the CDR3: TGTACCAGCAGCGCACTAGCGGGCGGACAAGAGACCCAGTACTTC.

As regards this clonotype: Just one base apart from a much larger clone, this may be a read error. This rearrangement joins TRBV29-1 to TRBJ2-4; 10 nucleotides match TRBD2. The V and J ends lost 2 bases and 6 bases, in that order; junction bases with no gene match: 4. There are 14 residues in the CDR3. Germline assignment: CDR1 SQVTM and CDR2 ANQGSEA. CDR3 sequence reads: CSVETSGIVNIQYF. In DNA form, the CDR3 reads TGCAGCGTTGAAACTAGCGGGATAGTAAACATTCAGTACTTC.

The chain combines TRBV20-1 with TRBJ2-7; D is ambiguous. The length of the CDR3 is 11 residues. The germline gives CDR1 DFQATT, CDR2 SNEGSKA (reference sequence). The ends were cut back, 6 bases at V and 1 base at J, with 7 bases in the middle. The CDR3 DNA is TGCAGTGCATCGGTTTCCTACGAGCAGTACTTC. Protein: CSASVSYEQYF.

CDR3 loop: CASSGTGVGEQYF. CDR3 DNA: TGTGCCAGCAGCGGGACAGGGGTGGGCGAGCAGTACTTC. The chain employs TRBV6-5 and TRBJ2-4; the match to TRBD1 covers 10 bases. Matching the DNA end better, TRBJ2-7 makes the J call doubtful. This CDR3 comprises 13 residues. Germline values: CDR1 MNHEY, CDR2 SVGAGI.

The chain links TRBV7-2 to TRBJ1-5; a weak D match, TRBD1 (5 bases). Germline V gene lookup returns CDR1 SGHTA and CDR2 FQGNSA. CDR3 length: 14 residues. V shed 4 bases and J shed 0 bases, with 7 bases lying between them. CDR3 DNA: TGTGCCAGCAGCTCAGGGTCTAGCAATCAGCCCCAGCATTTT. Protein product: CASSSGSSNQPQHF.

The chain has TRBV20-1 and TRBJ2-4; D call uncertain. The DNA end lines up better with TRBJ2-7; the J call may be wrong. The CDR3 runs 11 residues. Germline-derived CDR1 and CDR2 are DFQATT and SNEGSKA (reference sequence). The DNA of the CDR3 is TGCAGTCAACTATGGTTCGGCGAGCAGTACTTC. It encodes CSQLWFGEQYF.

This chain connects TRBV28 to TRBJ1-1; possibly TRBD1 for D (6 bases). The CDR3 has 12 residues. Germline CDR1 MDHEN, CDR2 SYDVKM. Trimming shortened V by 6 bases and J by 8 bases, and 13 bases separated the two germline ends. CDR3 amino acids: CASRGNRVEAFF. The CDR3 DNA reads TGTGCCAGCAGGGGAAACAGGGTAGAAGCTTTCTTT. Full variable domain (outside the CDR3, taken from reference TRBV28 and TRBJ1-1): DVKVTQSSRYLVKRTGEKVFLECVQDMDHENMFWYRQDPGLGLRLIYFSYDVKMKEKGDIPEGYSVSREKKERFSLILESASTNQTSMYLCASRGNRVEAFFGQGTRLTVV.

This sequence joins TRBV28 and TRBJ2-4, with no clear D. Germline CDR1 reads MDHEN; CDR2 reads SYDVKM. V was trimmed by 3 bases and J by 6 bases, leaving 15 bases between them. The CDR3 extends over 15 amino acids. CDR3: CASSLRNYQPNIQYF. For the CDR3, the DNA is TGTGCCAGCAGTTTGAGGAACTACCAACCAAACATTCAGTACTTC.

The genes are TRBV7-2 and TRBJ2-1, with 10 bases aligning to TRBD2. The germline CDR1 and CDR2 sequences are SGHTA and FQGNSA. CDR3 size: 15 residues. Losses at the gene ends were 5 bases for V and 3 bases for J; bases not matched to a gene: 4. The CDR3 DNA sequence: TGTGCCAGCAGCCCTAGCGGGGGTATCTACAATGAGCAGTTCTTC. It is translated as CASSPSGGIYNEQFF.

The V and J genes are TRBV6-5 and TRBJ1-2; a weak D match, TRBD1 (6 bases). The CDR3 totals 13 residues. Trimming cost V 7 bases and J 4 bases, with 13 bases left between them. Germline lookup yields CDR1 MNHEY and CDR2 SVGAGI. CDR3 DNA: TGTGCCAGCAACCGAGGGGGAGGCTATGGCTACACCTTC. It codes for CASNRGGGYGYTF.

This clonotype has a handful of counts. The chain is built from TRBV27 and TRBJ1-5; no clear D. The CDR3 runs 15 residues. Germline V CDR1 and CDR2: MNHEY, SMNVEV (reference sequence). Trimming pared 5 bases from V and 0 bases from J, leaving 11 bases between. CDR3 nucleotide sequence: TGTGCCAGCAGTGCCGGCGGTTATAGCAATCAGCCCCAGCATTTT. It codes for CASSAGGYSNQPQHF.

This chain connects TRBV28 to TRBJ1-3, with unresolved D. Looked up from germline, CDR1 is MDHEN and CDR2 is SYDVKM. Trimming cost V 7 bases and J 4 bases, with 14 bases left between them. This CDR3 is 14 amino acids long. The CDR3 DNA reads as TGTGCCAGCATGCTAACCTCCGCCGGAAACACCATATATTTT. This gives the protein CASMLTSAGNTIYF.

This clonotype has just a few counts. The rearrangement uses TRBV7-2 and TRBJ2-3; D may match TRBD1 or TRBD2 (6 bases each). CDR1 and CDR2 from the germline V gene are SGHTA and FQGNSA. The V and J ends lost 5 bases and 5 bases respectively, with 20 bases between them. This CDR3 is built from 16 residues. CDR3: CASSPMMGGRGDTQYF. For the CDR3, the DNA is TGTGCCAGCAGCCCCATGATGGGGGGCAGGGGAGATACGCAGTATTTT.

As to this clonotype: Relative to the germline gene, one junction end is altered; a read error may explain this. The V and J genes are TRBV7-7 and TRBJ2-7, with a tentative D call TRBD1 (6 bases). The germline V gene encodes CDR1 SSHAT and CDR2 FNYEAQ (reference sequence). CDR3 length equals 13 residues. This CDR3 reads CASSLEDRREQYF. The DNA of the CDR3 is TGTGCTAGCAGCTTAGAGGACAGACGAGAGCAGTACTTC.

This clonotype was counted only a few times. One junction end disagrees with the germline gene, perhaps due to a read error. The chain recombines TRBV7-6 with TRBJ2-7, with TRBD1 as a possible D gene (6 bases). CDR1 and CDR2 from the germline V gene are SGHVS and FNYEAQ. The CDR3 contains 13 residues. CDR3 nucleotides: TGTGCCAGCAGCGTAGCACAGGGCGACGAGCAGTACTTC. Translating gives CASSVAQGDEQYF.

The rearrangement links TRBV9 to TRBJ2-4; TRBD2 is a possible D gene (5 bases). With the DNA end fitting TRBJ2-5 better, the J assignment may be wrong. The CDR3 runs to 15 residues. CDR1 is SGDLS, CDR2 YYNGEE, per germline. CDR3 loop: CASSPPLASLGTQYF. The CDR3 DNA sequence: TGTGCCAGCAGCCCCCCCCTCGCGTCACTAGGGACCCAGTACTTC.

Note on this clonotype: One end of the junction varies from germline; a read error may be responsible. The chain is built from TRBV28 and TRBJ2-7; 10 bases align to TRBD1. Germline V CDR1 and CDR2: MDHEN, SYDVKM. This CDR3 spans 16 amino acids. The CDR3 sequence is CAGRPVTGGMVHEQYF. The CDR3 DNA follows: TGTGCCGGCAGACCCGTGACAGGGGGCATGGTCCACGAGCAGTACTTC.

This chain links TRBV15 with TRBJ2-5; D call uncertain. The germline V and J ends were trimmed by 4 bases and 1 base, with 7 bases remaining between them. The germline CDR1 and CDR2 sequences are LNHNV and YYDKDF (reference sequence). The CDR3 has 13 amino acids. Here the CDR3 reads CATSTQPQETQYF. The CDR3 DNA is TGTGCCACCAGCACTCAGCCCCAAGAGACCCAGTACTTC.

V and J are TRBV5-4 and TRBJ2-7; TRBD2 agrees at 14 bases. The CDR3 runs to 15 residues. Germline loops: CDR1 SGHNT, CDR2 YYREEE (reference sequence). The V and J ends lost 4 bases and 7 bases, in that order; junction bases with no gene match: 7. The CDR3 nucleotides are TGTGCCAGCAGCCAGGGACTAGCGGGGGTATGGGAGCAGTACTTC. It yields the protein CASSQGLAGVWEQYF.

The chain links TRBV7-2 to TRBJ2-1; TRBD2 is a possible D gene (7 bases). The J call is uncertain, as TRBJ2-7 better fits the DNA end. Germline V gives CDR1 SGHTA, CDR2 FQGNSA. This CDR3 has 16 residues. The CDR3 nucleotides are TGTGCCAGCAGAATTCAAGGGGGGGCTCTCGGCAATGAGCAGTACTTC. It specifies CASRIQGGALGNEQYF.

The gene calls are TRBV20-1 and TRBJ1-2; D is unclear. Per the germline V gene, CDR1 is DFQATT and CDR2 is SNEGSKA (reference sequence). The CDR3 runs 13 residues. V lost 3 bases and J lost 4, with 12 bases in between. Here the CDR3 DNA reads TGCAGTGCTAGGGACGGCTCGGGCTATGGCTACACCTTC. It is translated as CSARDGSGYGYTF.